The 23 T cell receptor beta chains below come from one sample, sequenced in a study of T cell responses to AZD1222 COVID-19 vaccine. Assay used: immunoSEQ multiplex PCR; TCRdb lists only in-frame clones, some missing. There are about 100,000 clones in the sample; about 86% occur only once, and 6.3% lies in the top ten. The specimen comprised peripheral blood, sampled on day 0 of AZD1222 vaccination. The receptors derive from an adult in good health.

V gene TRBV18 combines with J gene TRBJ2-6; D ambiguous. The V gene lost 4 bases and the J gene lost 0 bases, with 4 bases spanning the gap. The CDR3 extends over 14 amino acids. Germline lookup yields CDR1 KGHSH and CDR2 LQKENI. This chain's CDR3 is CASSQDSGANVLTF. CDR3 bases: TGTGCCAGCTCACAAGACTCTGGGGCCAACGTCCTGACTTTC.

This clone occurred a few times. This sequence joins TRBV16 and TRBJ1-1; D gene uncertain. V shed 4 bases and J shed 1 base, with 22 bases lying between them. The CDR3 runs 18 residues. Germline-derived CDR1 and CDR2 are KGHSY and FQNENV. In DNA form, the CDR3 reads TGTGCCAGCAGCCCACCATCGTGGGAAAGGCGGGGGAACACTGAAGCTTTCTTT. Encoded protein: CASSPPSWERRGNTEAFF.

CDR3 nucleotides: TGTGCCAGCAGTGACGGACAGGGCCAAAACTATGGCTACACCTTC. Translation gives CASSDGQGQNYGYTF. The V and J genes are TRBV2 and TRBJ1-2; 8 bases map to TRBD1. Losses at the gene ends were 3 bases for V and 2 bases for J; bases not matched to a gene: 5. The CDR3 runs 15 residues. Germline assignment: CDR1 SNHLY and CDR2 FYNNEI.

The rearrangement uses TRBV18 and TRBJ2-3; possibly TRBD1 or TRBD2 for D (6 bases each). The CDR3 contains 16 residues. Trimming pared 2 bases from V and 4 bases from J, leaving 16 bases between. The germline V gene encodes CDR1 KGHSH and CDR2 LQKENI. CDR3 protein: CASSPAAPGAADTQYF. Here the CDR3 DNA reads TGTGCCAGCTCACCAGCTGCCCCGGGGGCCGCAGATACGCAGTATTTT.

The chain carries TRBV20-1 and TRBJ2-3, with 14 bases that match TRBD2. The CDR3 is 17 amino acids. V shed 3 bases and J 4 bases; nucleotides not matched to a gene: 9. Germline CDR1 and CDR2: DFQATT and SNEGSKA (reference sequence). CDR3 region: CSASIGTSGSNADTQYF. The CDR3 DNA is TGCAGTGCTAGTATAGGGACTAGCGGGAGTAACGCAGATACGCAGTATTTT.

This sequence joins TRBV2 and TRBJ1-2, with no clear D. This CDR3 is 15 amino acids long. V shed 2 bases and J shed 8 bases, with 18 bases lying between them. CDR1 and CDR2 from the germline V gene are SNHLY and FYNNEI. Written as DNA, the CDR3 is TGTGCCAGCAGTGAAAACATAAGCCCTGGGGAGGGCTACACCTTC. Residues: CASSENISPGEGYTF.

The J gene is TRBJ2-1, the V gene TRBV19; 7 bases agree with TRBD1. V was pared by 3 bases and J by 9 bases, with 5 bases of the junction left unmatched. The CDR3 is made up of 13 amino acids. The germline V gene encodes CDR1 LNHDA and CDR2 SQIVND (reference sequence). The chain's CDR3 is CASSMQQGIEQFF. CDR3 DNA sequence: TGTGCCAGTAGTATGCAACAGGGGATTGAGCAGTTCTTC.

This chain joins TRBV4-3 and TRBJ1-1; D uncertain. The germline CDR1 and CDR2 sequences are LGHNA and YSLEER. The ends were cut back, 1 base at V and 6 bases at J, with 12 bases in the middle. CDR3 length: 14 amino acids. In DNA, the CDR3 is TGCGCCAGCAGCCAAGCGCGACTACTACCTGAAGCTTTCTTT. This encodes CASSQARLLPEAFF.

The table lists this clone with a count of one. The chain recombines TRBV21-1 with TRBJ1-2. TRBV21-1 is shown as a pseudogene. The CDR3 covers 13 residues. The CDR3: CASKGGQRNGYTF. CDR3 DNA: TGTGCCAGCAAGGGGGGGCAGAGGAATGGCTACACCTTC.

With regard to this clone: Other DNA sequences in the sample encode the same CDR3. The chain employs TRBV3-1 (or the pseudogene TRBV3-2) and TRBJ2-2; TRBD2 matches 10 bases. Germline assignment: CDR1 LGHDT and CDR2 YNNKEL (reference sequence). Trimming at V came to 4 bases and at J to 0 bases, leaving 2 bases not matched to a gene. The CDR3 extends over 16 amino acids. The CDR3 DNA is TGTGCCAGCAGCCTAGCGGGAGGACCGAACACCGGGGAGCTGTTTTTT. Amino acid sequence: CASSLAGGPNTGELFF.

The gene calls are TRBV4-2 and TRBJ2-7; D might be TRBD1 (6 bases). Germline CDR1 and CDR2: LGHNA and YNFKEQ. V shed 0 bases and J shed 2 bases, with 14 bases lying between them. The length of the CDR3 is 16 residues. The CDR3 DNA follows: TGTGCCAGCAGCCAAGATGGGGGCGGGCTAGCCTACGAGCAGTACTTC. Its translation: CASSQDGGGLAYEQYF.

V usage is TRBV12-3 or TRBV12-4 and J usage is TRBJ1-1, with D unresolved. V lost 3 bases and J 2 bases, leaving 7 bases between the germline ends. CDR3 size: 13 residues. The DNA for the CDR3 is TGTGCCAGCAGTTTTGTAGGAAACACTGAAGCTTTCTTT. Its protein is CASSFVGNTEAFF.

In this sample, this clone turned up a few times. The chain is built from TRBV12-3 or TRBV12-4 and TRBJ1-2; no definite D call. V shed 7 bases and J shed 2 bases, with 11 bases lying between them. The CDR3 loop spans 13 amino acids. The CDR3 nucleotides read TGTGCCAGCACCTTAGAGCCAAACTATGGCTACACCTTC. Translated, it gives CASTLEPNYGYTF.

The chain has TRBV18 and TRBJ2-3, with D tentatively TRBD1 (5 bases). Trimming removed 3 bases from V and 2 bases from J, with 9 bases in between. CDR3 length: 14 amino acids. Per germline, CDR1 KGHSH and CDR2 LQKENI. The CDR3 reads CASSPDTYTDTQYF. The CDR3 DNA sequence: TGTGCCAGCTCACCGGACACTTACACAGATACGCAGTATTTT.

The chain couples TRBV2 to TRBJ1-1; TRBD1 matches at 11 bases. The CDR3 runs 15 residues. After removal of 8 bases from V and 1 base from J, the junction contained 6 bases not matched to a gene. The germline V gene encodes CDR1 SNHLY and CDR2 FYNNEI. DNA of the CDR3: TGTGCCAGCCCGGACAGGGGGCGAGGGAACACTGAAGCTTTCTTT. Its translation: CASPDRGRGNTEAFF.

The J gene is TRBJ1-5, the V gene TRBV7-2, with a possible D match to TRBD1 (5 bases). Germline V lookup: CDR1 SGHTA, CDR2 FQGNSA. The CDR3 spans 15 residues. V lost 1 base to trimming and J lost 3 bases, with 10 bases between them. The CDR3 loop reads CASSLVPGPNQPQHF. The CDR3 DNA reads TGTGCCAGCAGCTTAGTTCCAGGGCCCAATCAGCCCCAGCATTTT.

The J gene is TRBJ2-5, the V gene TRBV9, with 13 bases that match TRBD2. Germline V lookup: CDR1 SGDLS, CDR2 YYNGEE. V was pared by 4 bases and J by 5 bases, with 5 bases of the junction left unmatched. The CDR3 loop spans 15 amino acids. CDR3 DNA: TGTGCCAGCAGCACTAGCGGGGGGGCCTCTGAGACCCAGTACTTC. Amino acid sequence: CASSTSGGASETQYF.

CDR3 amino acids: CASRGTGNEKLFF. DNA for the CDR3: TGTGCCAGCAGAGGGACAGGGAATGAAAAACTGTTTTTT. The chain uses TRBV6-5 and TRBJ1-4; TRBD1 agrees at 9 bases. This CDR3 region has 13 residues. CDR1 is MNHEY and CDR2 is SVGAGI in the germline V gene. The junction had 1 base not matched to a gene; V was cut back by 6 bases and J by 5 bases.

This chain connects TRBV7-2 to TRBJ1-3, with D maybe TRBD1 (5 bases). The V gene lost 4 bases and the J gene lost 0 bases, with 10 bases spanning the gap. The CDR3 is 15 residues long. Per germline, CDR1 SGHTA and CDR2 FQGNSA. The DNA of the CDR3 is TGTGCCAGCAGCTCCTCGACAGTCTCTGGAAACACCATATATTTT. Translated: CASSSSTVSGNTIYF.

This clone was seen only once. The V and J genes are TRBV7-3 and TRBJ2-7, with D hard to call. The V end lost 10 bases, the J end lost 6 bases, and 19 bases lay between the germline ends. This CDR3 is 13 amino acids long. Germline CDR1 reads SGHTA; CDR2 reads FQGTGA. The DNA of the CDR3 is TGTGCCACAGGCCAGACTGGGGTGAGCGAGCAGTACTTC. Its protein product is CATGQTGVSEQYF.

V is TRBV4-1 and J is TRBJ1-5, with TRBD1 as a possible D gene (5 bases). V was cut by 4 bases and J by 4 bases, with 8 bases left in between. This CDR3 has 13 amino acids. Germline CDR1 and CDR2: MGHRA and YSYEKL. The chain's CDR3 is CASSLGTNQPQHF. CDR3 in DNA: TGCGCCAGCAGCCTTGGGACGAATCAGCCCCAGCATTTT.

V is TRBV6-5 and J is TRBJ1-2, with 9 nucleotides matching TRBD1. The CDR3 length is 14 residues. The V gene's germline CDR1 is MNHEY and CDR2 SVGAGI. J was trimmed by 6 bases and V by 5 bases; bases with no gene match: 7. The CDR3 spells CASSKTGGAHGYTF. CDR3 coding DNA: TGTGCCAGCAGTAAAACAGGGGGCGCCCATGGCTACACCTTC.

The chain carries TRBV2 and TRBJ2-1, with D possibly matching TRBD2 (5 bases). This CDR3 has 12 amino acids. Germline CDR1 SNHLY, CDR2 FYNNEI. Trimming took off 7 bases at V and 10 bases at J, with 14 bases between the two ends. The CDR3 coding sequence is TGTGCCAGCAAGCTCGAAGCGGAAGAGCAGTTCTTC. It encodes CASKLEAEEQFF.